These T cell receptor beta chains were read from a single sample in a study of T cells expressing NK-cell markers. TCRdb re-called the 5' RACE reads and gives one entry per CDR3 protein, without DNA. This sample contains about 260,000 distinct CDR3 sequences. Sequencing was performed on blood T cells: a sorted CD56 or NKG2C T cell subset, CD4+ or CD8+ T cells, or bulk PBMC T cells (not recorded which). The source of these receptors is a woman between 18 and 75 years old in good health. Both conserved end residues are part of each CDR3. Each record gives: V gene, J gene, CDR3 protein.

v_call: TRBV28
j_call: TRBJ2-2
cdr3_aa: CASRNRGQTNTGELFF

v_call: TRBV20-1
j_call: TRBJ2-1
cdr3_aa: CSAKGLAPYNEQFF

v_call: TRBV24-1
j_call: TRBJ2-5
cdr3_aa: CATSDPQVPQETQYF

v_call: TRBV7-3
j_call: TRBJ1-1
cdr3_aa: CASSPGGQGNTEAFF

v_call: TRBV28
j_call: TRBJ2-1
cdr3_aa: CASSPGTTTSDNEQFF

v_call: TRBV2
j_call: TRBJ2-3
cdr3_aa: CASKRNQGIDTQYF

v_call: TRBV12-3/TRBV12-4
j_call: TRBJ1-3
cdr3_aa: CASRGDGQGNTIYF

v_call: TRBV18
j_call: TRBJ1-6
cdr3_aa: CASSPPTCYNSPLHF

v_call: TRBV30
j_call: TRBJ2-7
cdr3_aa: CAWRETYEQYF

v_call: TRBV7-9
j_call: TRBJ1-3
cdr3_aa: CASTPLYLNTIYF

v_call: TRBV3-1
j_call: TRBJ1-1
cdr3_aa: CASSQAWMNTEAFF

v_call: TRBV6-5
j_call: TRBJ2-1
cdr3_aa: CASSSQGSGHYNEQFF

v_call: TRBV5-1
j_call: TRBJ1-2
cdr3_aa: CASSSSQTGGDGYTF

v_call: TRBV2
j_call: TRBJ2-5
cdr3_aa: CASSNGRAQETQYF

v_call: TRBV28
j_call: TRBJ2-7
cdr3_aa: CASSSGGGWAYEQYF

v_call: TRBV27
j_call: TRBJ1-2
cdr3_aa: CASSSSGLEVWGYTF

v_call: TRBV9
j_call: TRBJ2-5
cdr3_aa: CASSSGGAGEMETQYF

v_call: TRBV20-1
j_call: TRBJ2-5
cdr3_aa: CSARRLPAGGSEETQYF

v_call: TRBV4-3
j_call: TRBJ1-4
cdr3_aa: CASSQAFNEKLFF

v_call: TRBV7-2
j_call: TRBJ1-6
cdr3_aa: CASSAQSGIGNSPLHF

v_call: TRBV12-3/TRBV12-4
j_call: TRBJ1-5
cdr3_aa: CASSSFEGNNQPQHF

v_call: TRBV14
j_call: TRBJ2-2
cdr3_aa: CASSLGLYTGELFF

v_call: TRBV4-3
j_call: TRBJ2-6
cdr3_aa: CASSPGQSHSGANVLTF

v_call: TRBV5-1
j_call: TRBJ1-1
cdr3_aa: CASSTRQGAGMNTEAFF

v_call: TRBV5-1
j_call: TRBJ1-4
cdr3_aa: CASSLARQNFQEKLFF

v_call: TRBV24-1
j_call: TRBJ1-2
cdr3_aa: CATSDWDGYGYTF

v_call: TRBV20-1
j_call: TRBJ2-1
cdr3_aa: CSAFAGTGHGEQFF

v_call: TRBV19
j_call: TRBJ1-5
cdr3_aa: CASSIKVLDREYRGNQPQHF

v_call: TRBV20-1
j_call: TRBJ2-5
cdr3_aa: CSAVGREETQYF

v_call: TRBV27
j_call: TRBJ1-5
cdr3_aa: CASCPREGQPQHF

v_call: TRBV19
j_call: TRBJ2-1
cdr3_aa: CASTSNNEQFF

v_call: TRBV29-1
j_call: TRBJ2-4
cdr3_aa: CSAATGDNIQYF

v_call: TRBV23-1
j_call: TRBJ2-6
cdr3_aa: CASSWTGPSSGANVLTF

v_call: TRBV20-1
j_call: TRBJ2-1
cdr3_aa: CSARPGLAGVSIEQFF

v_call: TRBV12-3/TRBV12-4
j_call: TRBJ1-6
cdr3_aa: CASTQGDSPLHF

v_call: TRBV19
j_call: TRBJ1-4
cdr3_aa: CASSFYRPSGEKLFF

v_call: TRBV7-2
j_call: TRBJ2-7
cdr3_aa: CASSFQYGEQYF

v_call: TRBV29-1
j_call: TRBJ2-1
cdr3_aa: CSVGGDRYILYNEQFF

v_call: TRBV4-3
j_call: TRBJ2-4
cdr3_aa: CASSQDIAGGLTKNIQYF

v_call: TRBV7-2
j_call: TRBJ2-2
cdr3_aa: CASSSRLAGATGELFF

v_call: TRBV20-1
j_call: TRBJ1-1
cdr3_aa: CSAPQGFYTEAFF

v_call: TRBV4-2
j_call: TRBJ1-4
cdr3_aa: CASSQDAETTVGEKLFF

v_call: TRBV7-3
j_call: TRBJ2-1
cdr3_aa: CASSLMGASGTNEQFF

v_call: TRBV2
j_call: TRBJ2-4
cdr3_aa: CASSETESNNIQYF

v_call: TRBV19
j_call: TRBJ2-2
cdr3_aa: CATLTVAGELFF

v_call: TRBV12-3/TRBV12-4
j_call: TRBJ1-5
cdr3_aa: CASISGTTYSNQPQHF

v_call: TRBV12-3/TRBV12-4
j_call: TRBJ1-1
cdr3_aa: CASSLVAGAGTEAFF

v_call: TRBV5-1
j_call: TRBJ2-5
cdr3_aa: CASSPGGFGEETQYF